Listed below are T cell receptor beta chains from one sample, sequenced in a study of blood T cell repertoires in COVID-19. The table came from immunoSEQ multiplex PCR; TCRdb's copy has only in-frame clones and leaves some out. Counted here are just under 65,000 clones, 76% occurring once; the ten biggest clones make up 45% to 65%. The sequenced sample was peripheral blood. These receptors all stem from an elderly woman with acute or convalescent COVID-19. Each CDR3 is given with its conserved first and last residue. Fields, in order: CDR3 DNA, CDR3 protein, clone size, V gene, J gene, D gene. D genes are given only for firm matches. Size is stated for part of the rows, as once, few or many counts, or as a class when the clone is expanded.

TGTGCCAGCGGAAACGTACAGGGCGACTATGGCTACACCTTC,CASGNVQGDYGYTF,few,TRBV6-6,TRBJ1-2,.
TGCAGTGCTAGTCCCCTAGCGAACCAAGAGACCCAGTACTTC,CSASPLANQETQYF,.,TRBV20-1,TRBJ2-5,.
TGTGCCAGCAGCCCTGGGGGCCTGAACACTGAAGCTTTCTTT,CASSPGGLNTEAFF,.,TRBV11-2,TRBJ1-1,.
TGCGCCAGCAGCCAGGAGACAGGGCTATATAACTATGGCTACACCTTC,CASSQETGLYNYGYTF,.,TRBV5-1,TRBJ1-2,TRBD1
TGTGCCAGCAGCTTGGGCAGGGAGGATGGCTACACCTTC,CASSLGREDGYTF,.,TRBV5-6,TRBJ1-2,.
TGTGCCAGCAGCTTAGGGTACAGGGCCGGGTACAATGAGCAGTTCTTC,CASSLGYRAGYNEQFF,.,TRBV11-3,TRBJ2-1,.
TGTGCCAGCAGCAGGAAGAACGAGCAGTACTTC,CASSRKNEQYF,.,TRBV28,TRBJ2-7,.
TGCGCCAGCAACCGGGGGGACACCGGGGAGCTGTTTTTT,CASNRGDTGELFF,.,TRBV5-1,TRBJ2-2,TRBD2
TGTGCCAGCAGACAAACTAGCGGGAGGTCCCCCGGGGAGCTGTTTTTT,CASRQTSGRSPGELFF,few,TRBV7-2,TRBJ2-2,TRBD2
TGTGCCAGCAGTTTCCCCCCCCCGGGAGGGTACAATGAGCAGTTCTTC,CASSFPPPGGYNEQFF,.,TRBV28,TRBJ2-1,TRBD2
TGTGCCAGTAGTATAGTAGCGGGAGAGGGGCAAGAGACCCAGTACTTC,CASSIVAGEGQETQYF,.,TRBV19,TRBJ2-5,TRBD2
TGCGCCAGCACGATCGGGACAGGGATGACCGGGGAGCTGTTTTTT,CASTIGTGMTGELFF,.,TRBV5-1,TRBJ2-2,TRBD1
TGTGCCAGCAGCTTAACAGGTCTAGCGGGTCCTGGCACGGAAAATGAGCAGTTCTTC,CASSLTGLAGPGTENEQFF,.,TRBV7-3,TRBJ2-1,TRBD2
TGTGCCAGCAGGTGGAGCGGGGGAGGGGATGAAAAACTGTTTTTT,CASRWSGGGDEKLFF,few,TRBV27,TRBJ1-4,.
TGCGCCAGCAGGCCCACCGGGTCCAGGGACATTCAGTACTTC,CASRPTGSRDIQYF,few,TRBV4-1,TRBJ2-4,.
TGTGCCAGCAGCTTAAGCGGGGGGACCCAGTACTTC,CASSLSGGTQYF,once,TRBV7-2,TRBJ2-5,TRBD2
TGTGCCAGCAGTTTAGGCGGTGATGGTACTGAAGCTTTCTTT,CASSLGGDGTEAFF,.,TRBV28,TRBJ1-1,.
TGCGCCAGCAGGGCGGGACTAGCGGGAGGAAGCTCCTACAATGAGCAGTTCTTC,CASRAGLAGGSSYNEQFF,once,TRBV5-1,TRBJ2-1,TRBD2
TGCGCCAGCAGCCAACTAGCGGGAGCGGTGGATGAGCAGTTCTTC,CASSQLAGAVDEQFF,few,TRBV5-1,TRBJ2-1,TRBD2
TGCGCCAGCAGCTCGGGACAGGGTTTTGAGACCCAGTACTTC,CASSSGQGFETQYF,once,TRBV5-1,TRBJ2-5,TRBD1
TGTGCCAGCGGCAGAGCGGGAGGGGAGACCCAGTACTTC,CASGRAGGETQYF,.,TRBV28,TRBJ2-5,TRBD2
TGCAGCGTTGGGTGGGAGACAGATACGCAGTATTTT,CSVGWETDTQYF,.,TRBV29-1,TRBJ2-3,.
TGTGCCAGCAGTACCACAGGGGGCAATGAGCAGTTCTTC,CASSTTGGNEQFF,.,TRBV6-5,TRBJ2-1,TRBD1
TGTGCCAGCAGTTTAGGGACAGGTGCAGGAAACACCATATATTTT,CASSLGTGAGNTIYF,.,TRBV27,TRBJ1-3,TRBD1
TGCAGCGCCGCAGGGGGAAACACTGAAGCTTTCTTT,CSAAGGNTEAFF,.,TRBV29-1,TRBJ1-1,TRBD1
TGTGCCAGCAGCTTAGCAACCCCACGGGGGTCTGGCTATGGCTACACCTTC,CASSLATPRGSGYGYTF,many,TRBV7-2,TRBJ1-2,.
TGTGCCACCAGCACCGGGGGAACAGGATACCTAGCCCAAGAGACCCAGTACTTC,CATSTGGTGYLAQETQYF,.,TRBV15,TRBJ2-5,.
TGTGCCAGCAGCCAGATTCAGGGGAACCATGGCTACACCTTC,CASSQIQGNHGYTF,.,TRBV5-6,TRBJ1-2,.
TGCGCCAGCAGCCGCGGGCGGGACTCCACACCTTACAATGAGCAGTTCTTC,CASSRGRDSTPYNEQFF,once,TRBV4-1,TRBJ2-1,.
TGTGCCAGCAGCCGGTCGGAGACCCAGTACTTC,CASSRSETQYF,few,TRBV12-3/TRBV12-4,TRBJ2-5,.
TGTGCCAGTACGGACAGGAGGGGATGGCCGGCTTTCTTT,CASTDRRGWPAFF,.,TRBV27,TRBJ1-1,TRBD1
TGTGCCAGCAGCTCGGGACAGTTCTATGGCTACACCTTC,CASSSGQFYGYTF,.,TRBV7-2,TRBJ1-2,TRBD1
TGTGCCAGCAGCTTGTGGGACAGGAGGGTGTCACCCCTCCACTTT,CASSLWDRRVSPLHF,.,TRBV5-6,TRBJ1-6,TRBD1
TGTGCCAGCAGCCCGGACAGGGGATACGAGCAGTACTTC,CASSPDRGYEQYF,few,TRBV3-1/TRBV3-2,TRBJ2-7,TRBD1
TGCGCCAGCAGCTTCAGACAGGTTCCCGATACGCAGTATTTT,CASSFRQVPDTQYF,.,TRBV5-1,TRBJ2-3,.
TGTGCCAGCTGTGGGGGGGGGAGGACTAGCCTCCCAAGCCAGACCCAGTACTTC,CASCGGGRTSLPSQTQYF,few,TRBV2,TRBJ2-5,TRBD2
TGTGCCAGCAGCTTTAGACAGTCGGAAGCTTTCTTT,CASSFRQSEAFF,.,TRBV5-4,TRBJ1-1,.
TGCGCCAGCAGCGCGGGACAGGGGACCTACGAGCAGTACTTC,CASSAGQGTYEQYF,.,TRBV5-1,TRBJ2-7,TRBD1
TGTGCCAGCAGTTTAGGAGAACCCCTCTACGAGCAGTACTTC,CASSLGEPLYEQYF,.,TRBV27,TRBJ2-7,.
TGTGCCAGCAGTTTATCAGCAGGGGGCATGTACAATGAGCAGTTCTTC,CASSLSAGGMYNEQFF,.,TRBV28,TRBJ2-1,TRBD1
TGTGCCAGCTCACCAACTCAGGGGGCAAGGAATGAGCAGTTCTTC,CASSPTQGARNEQFF,.,TRBV18,TRBJ2-1,TRBD1
TGTGCCAGCAGCCAGGGGGCTAAGGGGCCTAAAAACTCTGGAAACACCATATATTTT,CASSQGAKGPKNSGNTIYF,.,TRBV4-2,TRBJ1-3,.
TGTGCCAGCAGCCCTGGGGGCCGGAGCTCCTACAATGAGCAGTTCTTC,CASSPGGRSSYNEQFF,few,TRBV5-4,TRBJ2-1,.
TGTGCCAGCAGTCCAGGGGTTGGCTATGGCTACACCTTC,CASSPGVGYGYTF,few,TRBV6-1,TRBJ1-2,.